This TCR beta chain appears in the sequencing data of a study of shared clonotypes between healthy human individuals. Study observations and caveats: Specimens sampled were limited to blood, with tissue repertoires likely differing.

The replicate PCRs on unsorted PBMC were given around 0.3 ug DNA, which is 27,000 or so T cell genomes. TCRdb's copy holds only in-frame clones and misses some; the assay was immunoSEQ multiplex PCR. This table has about 490,000 clones, approximately 78% appearing once. For genomic DNA, unsorted samples relied on some 100 million PBMCs. This clone was observed once. Its target is not known. CDR1 and CDR2 (germline): SGDLS, YYNGEE. The CDR3 spans 15 residues. Trimming removed 3 bases at V and 1 base at J, with 13 bases between. Sequenced sample: PBMCs. The receptor's source is a middle-aged woman in good health. Some clones in this sample may be carry-over from other donors' samples. The chain carries TRBV9 and TRBJ1-1; no reliable D call. The CDR3 loop reads CASSADAMTNTEAFF. The DNA for the CDR3 is TGTGCCAGCAGCGCAGACGCGATGACGAACACTGAAGCTTTCTTT. The full variable domain, in which reference TRBV9 and TRBJ1-1 provide the parts outside the CDR3, is DSGVTQTPKHLITATGQRVTLRCSPRSGDLSVYWYQQSLDQGLQFLIQYYNGEERAKGNILERFSAQQFPDLHSELNLSSLELGDSALYFCASSADAMTNTEAFFGQGTRLTVV.